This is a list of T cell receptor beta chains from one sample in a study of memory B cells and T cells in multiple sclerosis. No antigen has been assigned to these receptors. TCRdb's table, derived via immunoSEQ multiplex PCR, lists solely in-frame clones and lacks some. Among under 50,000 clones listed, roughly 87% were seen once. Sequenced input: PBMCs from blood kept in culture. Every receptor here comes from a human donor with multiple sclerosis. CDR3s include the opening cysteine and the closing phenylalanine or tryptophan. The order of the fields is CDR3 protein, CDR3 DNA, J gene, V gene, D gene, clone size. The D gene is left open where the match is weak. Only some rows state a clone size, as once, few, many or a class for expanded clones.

CDR3aa: CASSPGGSTDTQYF; CDR3nt: TGTGCCAGCTCCCCCGGCGGAAGCACAGATACGCAGTATTTT; j_gene: TRBJ2-3; v_gene: TRBV18; d_gene: .; abundance: .
CDR3aa: CASSLTSGGARDTQYF; CDR3nt: TGTGCCAGCAGCTTAACTAGCGGGGGGGCCCGGGATACGCAGTATTTT; j_gene: TRBJ2-3; v_gene: TRBV13; d_gene: TRBD2; abundance: .
CDR3aa: CASSDGDGTSGYTF; CDR3nt: TGTGCCAGCAGTGATGGGGACGGTACAAGCGGCTACACCTTC; j_gene: TRBJ1-2; v_gene: TRBV2; d_gene: .; abundance: .
CDR3aa: CASSPLRTTTEQYF; CDR3nt: TGTGCCAGCAGTCCCCTTCGGACTACTACCGAGCAGTACTTC; j_gene: TRBJ2-7; v_gene: TRBV6-1; d_gene: .; abundance: .
CDR3aa: CASSFDGGNYGYTF; CDR3nt: TGCGCCAGCAGCTTTGACGGCGGTAACTATGGCTACACCTTC; j_gene: TRBJ1-2; v_gene: TRBV5-1; d_gene: .; abundance: .
CDR3aa: CSVLGPDTEAFF; CDR3nt: TGCAGCGTCTTGGGCCCGGACACTGAAGCTTTCTTT; j_gene: TRBJ1-1; v_gene: TRBV29-1; d_gene: .; abundance: once
CDR3aa: CAWRTGLNTEAFF; CDR3nt: TGTGCCTGGAGAACAGGACTTAACACTGAAGCTTTCTTT; j_gene: TRBJ1-1; v_gene: TRBV30; d_gene: .; abundance: once
CDR3aa: CASSQEYSPALFSSYNEQFF; CDR3nt: TGCGCCAGCAGCCAAGAATACTCCCCCGCCCTGTTTTCCTCCTACAATGAGCAGTTCTTC; j_gene: TRBJ2-1; v_gene: TRBV4-3; d_gene: .; abundance: .
CDR3aa: CSVSGQGYEQYF; CDR3nt: TGCAGCGTTAGCGGACAGGGGTACGAGCAGTACTTC; j_gene: TRBJ2-7; v_gene: TRBV29-1; d_gene: TRBD1; abundance: .
CDR3aa: CASSTWTGSPGANVLTF; CDR3nt: TGTGCCAGTAGTACCTGGACAGGGAGCCCTGGGGCCAACGTCCTGACTTTC; j_gene: TRBJ2-6; v_gene: TRBV19; d_gene: TRBD1; abundance: few
CDR3aa: CASRGRKTEAFF; CDR3nt: TGTGCCAGCAGGGGGAGGAAGACTGAAGCTTTCTTT; j_gene: TRBJ1-1; v_gene: TRBV5-4; d_gene: .; abundance: .
CDR3aa: CASSRPLGGAAYEQYF; CDR3nt: TGTGCCAGCAGCCGCCCCTTGGGGGGGGCCGCCTACGAGCAGTACTTC; j_gene: TRBJ2-7; v_gene: TRBV5-8; d_gene: .; abundance: .
CDR3aa: CASSPGGAGDTEAFF; CDR3nt: TGTGCCAGCAGTCCAGGGGGCGCAGGGGACACTGAAGCTTTCTTT; j_gene: TRBJ1-1; v_gene: TRBV6-5; d_gene: TRBD1; abundance: .
CDR3aa: CAWSVGTAGNTIYF; CDR3nt: TGTGCCTGGAGTGTAGGCACAGCTGGAAACACCATATATTTT; j_gene: TRBJ1-3; v_gene: TRBV30; d_gene: .; abundance: .
CDR3aa: CASSEAVDRGIPYEQYF; CDR3nt: TGTGCCAGCAGTGAAGCCGTTGACAGGGGTATTCCCTACGAGCAGTACTTC; j_gene: TRBJ2-7; v_gene: TRBV6-1; d_gene: TRBD1; abundance: .
CDR3aa: CASSSRRGGRTGELFF; CDR3nt: TGTGCCAGCAGCAGCAGGCGGGGGGGCCGAACCGGGGAGCTGTTTTTT; j_gene: TRBJ2-2; v_gene: TRBV2; d_gene: TRBD2; abundance: once
CDR3aa: CASSRDRLTRKTYGYTF; CDR3nt: TGTGCCAGCAGCAGAGATAGGCTTACCCGAAAGACCTATGGCTACACCTTC; j_gene: TRBJ1-2; v_gene: TRBV7-8; d_gene: .; abundance: .
CDR3aa: CASSLRGVTDTQYF; CDR3nt: TGTGCCAGCAGCCTCCGCGGGGTCACAGATACGCAGTATTTT; j_gene: TRBJ2-3; v_gene: TRBV7-2; d_gene: .; abundance: .
CDR3aa: CASSTQGSNYGYTF; CDR3nt: TGTGCCAGCAGCACACAGGGCTCTAACTATGGCTACACCTTC; j_gene: TRBJ1-2; v_gene: TRBV14; d_gene: .; abundance: few
CDR3aa: CSATPGSAAFF; CDR3nt: TGCAGTGCTACCCCAGGGTCTGCAGCTTTCTTT; j_gene: TRBJ1-1; v_gene: TRBV20-1; d_gene: .; abundance: .
CDR3aa: CASSLGPGELFF; CDR3nt: TGTGCCAGCAGCTTAGGGCCCGGGGAGCTGTTTTTT; j_gene: TRBJ2-2; v_gene: TRBV11-2; d_gene: .; abundance: .
CDR3aa: CASSLDYGTGELFF; CDR3nt: TGTGCCAGCAGCTTAGATTATGGCACCGGGGAGCTGTTTTTT; j_gene: TRBJ2-2; v_gene: TRBV11-3; d_gene: .; abundance: .
CDR3aa: CASGTGRAIGYTF; CDR3nt: TGTGCCAGCGGGACAGGAAGGGCCATTGGCTACACCTTC; j_gene: TRBJ1-2; v_gene: TRBV28; d_gene: TRBD1; abundance: few
CDR3aa: CASSPRGAANEKLFF; CDR3nt: TGCGCCAGCAGCCCTCGGGGAGCGGCTAATGAAAAACTGTTTTTT; j_gene: TRBJ1-4; v_gene: TRBV5-1; d_gene: .; abundance: .
CDR3aa: CAWSVGLDGEQFF; CDR3nt: TGTGCCTGGAGTGTAGGGCTAGATGGTGAGCAGTTCTTC; j_gene: TRBJ2-1; v_gene: TRBV30; d_gene: .; abundance: .
CDR3aa: CASSLWGTGTTGELFF; CDR3nt: TGTGCCAGCAGCTTATGGGGGACAGGGACTACCGGGGAGCTGTTTTTT; j_gene: TRBJ2-2; v_gene: TRBV7-9; d_gene: TRBD1; abundance: .
CDR3aa: CASTTGQGVTQHF; CDR3nt: TGTGCTTCTACTACGGGACAGGGGGTAACTCAGCATTTT; j_gene: TRBJ1-5; v_gene: TRBV30; d_gene: TRBD1; abundance: few
CDR3aa: CASSVRDRITGYTF; CDR3nt: TGTGCCAGCAGCGTGCGGGACAGGATAACTGGCTACACCTTC; j_gene: TRBJ1-2; v_gene: TRBV7-2; d_gene: TRBD1; abundance: .
CDR3aa: CASSLYPPRGSNSPLHF; CDR3nt: TGTGCCAGCAGTTTATACCCCCCCAGGGGATCGAATTCACCCCTCCACTTT; j_gene: TRBJ1-6; v_gene: TRBV27; d_gene: .; abundance: few
CDR3aa: CASSLGTANTEAFF; CDR3nt: TGTGCCAGCAGCCTCGGGACAGCCAACACTGAAGCTTTCTTT; j_gene: TRBJ1-1; v_gene: TRBV5-6; d_gene: TRBD1; abundance: .
CDR3aa: CASSRRSPTGDVAGYTF; CDR3nt: TGTGCCAGCAGCCGAAGATCACCTACAGGAGACGTAGCTGGCTACACCTTC; j_gene: TRBJ1-2; v_gene: TRBV7-9; d_gene: .; abundance: .
CDR3aa: CASSPYPRDRDEQFF; CDR3nt: TGTGCCAGCAGTCCCTATCCCCGGGACAGGGATGAGCAGTTCTTC; j_gene: TRBJ2-1; v_gene: TRBV28; d_gene: TRBD1; abundance: .
CDR3aa: CASSQVRGNYGYTF; CDR3nt: TGCGCCAGCAGCCAAGTTCGGGGTAACTATGGCTACACCTTC; j_gene: TRBJ1-2; v_gene: TRBV4-1; d_gene: .; abundance: .
CDR3aa: CASSIRTPRGEQYF; CDR3nt: TGTGCCAGCAGCATCCGGACTCCCCGGGGCGAGCAGTACTTC; j_gene: TRBJ2-7; v_gene: TRBV7-2; d_gene: .; abundance: once
CDR3aa: CAWRRGGSSYEQYF; CDR3nt: TGTGCCTGGCGACGCGGGGGGAGCTCCTACGAGCAGTACTTC; j_gene: TRBJ2-7; v_gene: TRBV30; d_gene: TRBD2; abundance: .
CDR3aa: CAWTSVDITNTEAFF; CDR3nt: TGTGCCTGGACCTCGGTGGATATAACTAACACTGAAGCTTTCTTT; j_gene: TRBJ1-1; v_gene: TRBV30; d_gene: .; abundance: .
CDR3aa: CASSLSRWAEQYF; CDR3nt: TGTGCCAGCAGTTTATCCAGGTGGGCCGAGCAGTACTTC; j_gene: TRBJ2-7; v_gene: TRBV27; d_gene: .; abundance: .
CDR3aa: CASSESGAGETQYF; CDR3nt: TGTGCCAGCAGTGAATCCGGGGCGGGAGAGACCCAGTACTTC; j_gene: TRBJ2-5; v_gene: TRBV2; d_gene: .; abundance: .
CDR3aa: CASSQSVNTEAFF; CDR3nt: TGCGCCAGCAGCCAGTCCGTGAACACTGAAGCTTTCTTT; j_gene: TRBJ1-1; v_gene: TRBV4-1; d_gene: .; abundance: .
CDR3aa: CASSEGNSPLHF; CDR3nt: TGTGCCAGCAGTGAAGGGAATTCACCCCTCCACTTT; j_gene: TRBJ1-6; v_gene: TRBV6-1; d_gene: .; abundance: .
CDR3aa: CASSSRSGVNTGELFF; CDR3nt: TGTGCCAGCTCGTCGAGGTCTGGGGTGAACACCGGGGAGCTGTTTTTT; j_gene: TRBJ2-2; v_gene: TRBV6-6; d_gene: .; abundance: .
CDR3aa: CASSSLGGVPTYEQYF; CDR3nt: TGTGCCAGCAGTTCTTTGGGGGGCGTCCCAACCTACGAGCAGTACTTC; j_gene: TRBJ2-7; v_gene: TRBV28; d_gene: .; abundance: .
CDR3aa: CASSMGDRGYNEQFF; CDR3nt: TGTGCCAGTAGTATGGGTGACAGGGGGTACAATGAGCAGTTCTTC; j_gene: TRBJ2-1; v_gene: TRBV19; d_gene: TRBD1; abundance: .
CDR3aa: CASSLRAVTDTQYF; CDR3nt: TGTGCCAGCAGCCTACGGGCCGTCACAGATACGCAGTATTTT; j_gene: TRBJ2-3; v_gene: TRBV13; d_gene: .; abundance: .
CDR3aa: CASGGSYGYTF; CDR3nt: TGTGCCTCAGGGGGAAGCTATGGCTACACCTTC; j_gene: TRBJ1-2; v_gene: TRBV28; d_gene: TRBD1; abundance: .
CDR3aa: CASSLERDRQAFF; CDR3nt: TGTGCCAGCAGCTTAGAGAGGGACAGGCAAGCTTTCTTT; j_gene: TRBJ1-1; v_gene: TRBV7-2; d_gene: TRBD1; abundance: .
CDR3aa: CASSEVQGISGANVLTF; CDR3nt: TGCGCCAGCAGTGAAGTACAGGGAATCTCTGGGGCCAACGTCCTGACTTTC; j_gene: TRBJ2-6; v_gene: TRBV10-2; d_gene: .; abundance: .
CDR3aa: CASSAGLARLTGELFF; CDR3nt: TGCGCCAGCAGCGCCGGACTAGCCCGACTTACCGGGGAGCTGTTTTTT; j_gene: TRBJ2-2; v_gene: TRBV5-1; d_gene: TRBD2; abundance: .
CDR3aa: CSAPQNYGYTF; CDR3nt: TGCAGTGCTCCACAGAACTATGGCTACACCTTC; j_gene: TRBJ1-2; v_gene: TRBV20-1; d_gene: .; abundance: .
CDR3aa: CASSVGLAASTDTQYF; CDR3nt: TGTGCCAGCAGCGTAGGACTAGCGGCAAGCACGGATACGCAGTATTTT; j_gene: TRBJ2-3; v_gene: TRBV9; d_gene: TRBD2; abundance: .
CDR3aa: CASSRTGTYEQYF; CDR3nt: TGCGCCAGCAGCCGGACAGGGACCTACGAGCAGTACTTC; j_gene: TRBJ2-7; v_gene: TRBV10-1; d_gene: TRBD1; abundance: .
CDR3aa: CASSVAGRAPQHF; CDR3nt: TGTGCCAGCAGTGTGGCAGGCCGGGCGCCCCAGCATTTT; j_gene: TRBJ1-5; v_gene: TRBV2; d_gene: .; abundance: .
CDR3aa: CAWGGIWDTGELFF; CDR3nt: TGTGCCTGGGGGGGCATATGGGACACCGGGGAGCTGTTTTTT; j_gene: TRBJ2-2; v_gene: TRBV30; d_gene: .; abundance: .
CDR3aa: CASSFRDSVNEQFF; CDR3nt: TGCGCCAGCAGCTTCCGGGACAGTGTCAATGAGCAGTTCTTC; j_gene: TRBJ2-1; v_gene: TRBV4-1; d_gene: TRBD1; abundance: .
CDR3aa: CSGTLGGGYEQYF; CDR3nt: TGCAGCGGTACTTTGGGGGGGGGCTACGAGCAGTACTTC; j_gene: TRBJ2-7; v_gene: TRBV29-1; d_gene: TRBD2; abundance: .
CDR3aa: CASSAVGADTEAFF; CDR3nt: TGTGCCAGCAGTGCGGTCGGGGCAGACACTGAAGCTTTCTTT; j_gene: TRBJ1-1; v_gene: TRBV6-1; d_gene: .; abundance: .
CDR3aa: CASSFGPGQGTYEQYF; CDR3nt: TGTGCCAGCAGTTTTGGTCCGGGACAGGGGACCTACGAGCAGTACTTC; j_gene: TRBJ2-7; v_gene: TRBV5-6; d_gene: TRBD1; abundance: .